This TCR beta chain was recorded in a study of blood T cell repertoires in COVID-19. Using immunoSEQ multiplex PCR, the repertoire was profiled, and TCRdb retains in-frame clones only, with some absent. Of about 430,000 clones detected, approximately 90% appear once; the ten largest clones hold around 0.91%. The CDR3 is made up of 16 amino acids. Germline CDR1 and CDR2: SGHRS and YFSETQ. Trimming took off 3 bases at V and 2 bases at J, with 16 bases between the two ends. The source of this sequence is a woman aged 25-40 years with acute COVID-19. Sequenced input: PBMCs or T cells enriched from blood (not recorded which). This chain uses TRBV5-1 with TRBJ2-3, with D perhaps matching TRBD1 (7 bases). The CDR3 region is CASSWTGRGLTDTQYF. Here the CDR3 DNA reads TGCGCCAGCAGCTGGACAGGCCGGGGGCTCACAGATACGCAGTATTTT.